Below are 14 T cell receptor beta chains sequenced from a single sample in a study of control samples from healthy donors and cancer patients. Assay used: immunoSEQ multiplex PCR; TCRdb lists only in-frame clones, some missing. The sample holds 70,000 or so clones, over 75% seen once. Sequencing used blood. The receptor set was obtained from a man in his forties or fifties in good health.

CDR3 loop: CASSTTGGNNSPLHF. DNA for the CDR3: TGTGCCAGTAGTACGACAGGGGGTAATAATTCACCCCTCCACTTT. This chain joins TRBV19 and TRBJ1-6; 9 nucleotides match TRBD1. The V segment lost 4 bases and the J segment 5 bases; nucleotides outside the gene matches: 3. This CDR3 contains 15 residues. The V gene's germline CDR1 is LNHDA and CDR2 SQIVND (reference sequence).

The rearrangement joins TRBV28 to TRBJ1-4, with D tentatively TRBD1 (5 bases). The germline V and J ends were trimmed by 4 bases and 7 bases, with 19 bases remaining between them. The CDR3 totals 16 residues. Germline CDR1 reads MDHEN; CDR2 reads SYDVKM. CDR3 sequence (DNA): TGTGCCAGCAGTTCCAATTTTGGGGGAATCGGTGAAAAACTGTTTTTT. Translation gives CASSSNFGGIGEKLFF.

The V and J genes are TRBV7-2 and TRBJ2-2; 11 nucleotides match TRBD2. V shed 4 bases, J shed 6 bases, and the junction held 10 bases outside the gene matches. CDR1 SGHTA and CDR2 FQGNSA come from the germline V gene. This CDR3 spans 17 amino acids. The CDR3 is CASSSLDSGRAAGELFF. The CDR3 region has the DNA TGTGCCAGCAGCTCATTGGATAGCGGGAGGGCCGCCGGGGAGCTGTTTTTT. Combining the CDR3 with reference TRBV7-2 and TRBJ2-2 gives the whole variable domain GAGVSQSPSNKVTEKGKDVELRCDPISGHTALYWYRQSLGQGLEFLIYFQGNSAPDKSGLPSDRFSAERTGGSVSTLTIQRTQQEDSAVYLCASSSLDSGRAAGELFFGEGSRLTVL.

V gene TRBV28 combines with J gene TRBJ2-3, with 9 bases that match TRBD2. CDR3 size: 13 residues. Germline CDR1 is MDHEN and CDR2 is SYDVKM. V was clipped by 8 bases and J by 2 bases; unmatched bases: 2. CDR3 coding DNA: TGTGCCAGCCTAGCGGGAATCACAGATACGCAGTATTTT. It translates to CASLAGITDTQYF. Variable domain in full (rest from reference TRBV28 and TRBJ2-3): DVKVTQSSRYLVKRTGEKVFLECVQDMDHENMFWYRQDPGLGLRLIYFSYDVKMKEKGDIPEGYSVSREKKERFSLILESASTNQTSMYLCASLAGITDTQYFGPGTRLTVL.

The rearrangement joins TRBV9 to TRBJ2-7, with unresolved D. The CDR3 totals 10 residues. The ends were cut back, 3 bases at V and 11 bases at J, with 9 bases in the middle. Germline V gene data show CDR1 as SGDLS and CDR2 as YYNGEE. The CDR3 is CASSAPGEYF. In DNA form, the CDR3 reads TGTGCCAGCAGCGCCCCGGGTGAGTACTTC.

Here the CDR3 reads CASSPRQGLAGPGNEQFF. The CDR3 DNA reads TGTGCCAGCAGTCCCCGACAGGGACTAGCGGGGCCAGGGAATGAGCAGTTCTTC. This chain links TRBV6-6 with TRBJ2-1, with 13 bases matching TRBD2. The trim removed 5 bases at V and 7 bases at J, leaving 14 bases unmatched. This CDR3 has 18 amino acids. Germline CDR1 is MNHNY and CDR2 is SVGAGI (reference sequence).

J is TRBJ2-7 and V is TRBV4-3; no clear D gene. V dropped 0 bases and J dropped 2 bases, with 8 bases sitting between them. This CDR3 comprises 14 residues. Germline assignment: CDR1 LGHNA and CDR2 YSLEER. The CDR3 protein is CASSQDYRPYEQYF. Here the CDR3 DNA reads TGCGCCAGCAGCCAAGACTACAGACCCTACGAGCAGTACTTC.

This clone was recorded once. J is TRBJ1-2 and V is TRBV6-1; D not resolved. The CDR3 is 13 residues long. V was pared by 0 bases and J by 4 bases, with 6 bases between. From germline, CDR1 is MNHNS and CDR2 SASEGT. In nucleotides, the CDR3 is TGTGCCAGCAGTGAAGCTTGGGGCTATGGCTACACCTTC. It yields the protein CASSEAWGYGYTF.

The chain employs TRBV29-1 and TRBJ2-7; TRBD1 matches 11 bases. The CDR3 is 14 residues long. The V segment lost 8 bases and the J segment 2 bases; nucleotides outside the gene matches: 8. Germline CDR1 reads SQVTM; CDR2 reads ANQGSEA. The CDR3 sequence: CSCGPGQGAYEQYF. The CDR3 DNA sequence: TGCAGCTGCGGACCGGGACAGGGGGCCTACGAGCAGTACTTC.

The chain links TRBV27 to TRBJ2-7; 9 positions match TRBD1. V shed 4 bases and J 2 bases; nucleotides not matched to a gene: 6. The CDR3 runs 15 residues. Germline values: CDR1 MNHEY, CDR2 SMNVEV (reference sequence). CDR3 residues: CASSSRGTGPYEQYF. The CDR3 DNA reads TGTGCCAGCAGTTCTCGGGGGACAGGGCCCTACGAGCAGTACTTC.

The CDR3 sequence is CATSSGSGQTYEQYF. In DNA, the CDR3 is TGTGCCACCAGCAGCGGGTCGGGACAGACCTACGAGCAGTACTTC. The chain has TRBV15 and TRBJ2-7, with TRBD1 identical over 7 bases. The germline V gene encodes CDR1 LNHNV and CDR2 YYDKDF (reference sequence). The CDR3 runs 15 residues. V lost 3 bases, J lost 2 bases, and 7 bases stayed unmatched.

V and J are TRBV12-3 or TRBV12-4 and TRBJ1-3; no clear D gene. V lost 4 bases and J 2 bases, leaving 6 bases between the germline ends. The CDR3 has 13 amino acids. CDR3 amino acids: CASSSAAGNTIYF. The CDR3 DNA sequence: TGTGCCAGCAGTTCGGCAGCTGGAAACACCATATATTTT.

This CDR3 is CASSPASSTDTQYF. The CDR3 region has the DNA TGTGCCAGCTCACCAGCCAGTAGCACAGATACGCAGTATTTT. V usage is TRBV18 and J usage is TRBJ2-3; D remains unclear. This CDR3 has 14 residues. V was cut by 2 bases and J by 0 bases, with 6 bases left in between. Germline assignment: CDR1 KGHSH and CDR2 LQKENI.

This clone has just a few counts. V gene TRBV3-1 (or the pseudogene TRBV3-2) combines with J gene TRBJ1-4; D not resolved. The V and J ends lost 4 bases and 8 bases respectively, with 8 bases between them. The CDR3 length is 12 residues. Germline CDR1 LGHDT, CDR2 YNNKEL (reference sequence). Here the CDR3 DNA reads TGTGCCAGCAGCCCATCGGCCGAAAAACTGTTTTTT. Translated: CASSPSAEKLFF.